The 23 T cell receptor beta chains given below trace back to one sample, sequenced in a study of blood T cells in healthy people across ages. Alongside a J-beta primer mix, a sample-barcoded 5' primer served in a second PCR lasting about 7 to 11 cycles. TCRdb redid the calling of the 5' RACE reads with MiXCR, one entry per CDR3 protein. The sample contains approximately 960,000 distinct CDR3 sequences, around 29% of which appear only once. The same specimen was also included in a second study, on T cells of mothers and their children.

Sequencing used blood. The receptors come from a woman between 35 and 50 years old in good health.

This clonotype came up many times. This chain uses TRBV5-1 with TRBJ2-1, with TRBD2 identical over 9 bases. CDR3 size: 18 residues. Germline CDR1 SGHRS, CDR2 YFSETQ. Germline trimming cut 6 bases from V and 0 bases from J; bases unmatched to any gene: 13. CDR3 nucleotides: TGCGCCAGCACCCCCGAGTTGGGGCGGGGGGGCTCCTACAATGAGCAGTTCTTC. Encoded protein: CASTPELGRGGSYNEQFF.

This clonotype showed up many times. The chain links TRBV29-1 to TRBJ1-5, with D possibly TRBD1 on 6 matching bases. CDR1 SQVTM and CDR2 ANQGSEA come from the germline V gene. V lost 5 bases to trimming and J lost 4 bases, with 9 bases between them. CDR3 length: 12 residues. CDR3 amino acids: CSVSGVNQPQHF. The CDR3 DNA sequence: TGCAGCGTTTCAGGGGTGAATCAGCCCCAGCATTTT.

The chain is built from TRBV12-3 or TRBV12-4 and TRBJ1-5, with a possible D match to TRBD1 (5 bases). V was pared by 3 bases and J by 5 bases, with 14 bases between. The CDR3 extends over 15 amino acids. The CDR3 loop is CASSFRSTEHQPQHF. The CDR3 nucleotides read TGTGCCAGCAGTTTTCGGTCGACAGAGCATCAGCCCCAGCATTTT.

This sequence joins TRBV6-6 and TRBJ2-7; maybe TRBD1 (6 bases). Trimming took off 4 bases at V and 7 bases at J, with 14 bases between the two ends. This CDR3 is built from 13 residues. Germline V gives CDR1 MNHNY, CDR2 SVGAGI (reference sequence). The CDR3 protein is CASSLDSDREQYF. The CDR3 DNA follows: TGTGCCAGCAGTTTGGACAGTGACCGGGAGCAGTACTTC.

This clonotype was observed many times. V gene TRBV7-8 combines with J gene TRBJ2-7, with TRBD2 matching over 10 bases. CDR1 is SGHVS and CDR2 is FQNEAQ in the germline V gene. The CDR3 length is 15 residues. V lost 5 bases and J lost 0; bases outside the gene matches: 4. The CDR3 coding sequence is TGTGCCAGCAGCCCGCTAGCGGGAGACTCCTACGAGCAGTACTTC. It translates to CASSPLAGDSYEQYF.

A note on this clonotype: A much larger clone differs from this one at a single base, so this may be a read error. This sequence joins TRBV29-1 and TRBJ1-1; TRBD1 is a possible D gene (6 bases). This CDR3 is built from 14 residues. Germline V CDR1 and CDR2: SQVTM, ANQGSEA. Trimming pared 5 bases from V and 1 base from J, leaving 14 bases between. The CDR3 region has the DNA TGCAGCGTTCAAAGCGGGACACCGAACACTGAAGCTTTCTTT. Amino acids: CSVQSGTPNTEAFF.

The V call is TRBV7-9, the J call TRBJ2-1; the D gene could be TRBD1 or TRBD2 (5 bases each). The CDR3 contains 14 residues. V was cut by 2 bases and J by 9 bases, with 14 bases left in between. Germline loops: CDR1 SEHNR, CDR2 FQNEAQ (reference sequence). Here the CDR3 reads CASSLSTAGTEQFF. CDR3 sequence (DNA): TGTGCCAGCAGCTTATCAACCGCCGGGACTGAGCAGTTCTTC.

The CDR3 coding sequence is TGTGCCAGCAGAAGGGACTACAATGAGCAGTTCTTC. Translated, it gives CASRRDYNEQFF. The chain links TRBV12-3 or TRBV12-4 to TRBJ2-1, with D unclear. V was shortened by 6 bases and J by 3 bases, with 6 bases between the two germline ends. This CDR3 region has 12 residues.

The chain joins TRBV19 to TRBJ1-1; D is unresolved. V was cut by 7 bases and J by 4 bases, with 13 bases left in between. The CDR3 totals 13 residues. The germline CDR1 and CDR2 sequences are LNHDA and SQIVND (reference sequence). For the CDR3, the DNA is TGTGCCAGTACCCTAACGGGTCCCACTGAAGCTTTCTTT. Protein sequence: CASTLTGPTEAFF.

This clonotype has only one observation. The germline gene is not matched at one end of the junction; a read error may be the cause. This chain connects TRBV7-9 to TRBJ2-7, with D unresolved. This CDR3 contains 11 residues. Germline V gene data show CDR1 as SEHNR and CDR2 as FQNEAQ (reference sequence). The CDR3 DNA reads as TGTGCCAGCAGCGCTCACTACGAGCAGCACTTC. As protein: CASSAHYEQHF.

The chain is built from TRBV5-1 and TRBJ1-2; the D gene is possibly TRBD1 (6 bases). Germline-derived CDR1 and CDR2 are SGHRS and YFSETQ. Trimming left V 4 bases short and J 2 bases short, with 15 bases between. This CDR3 has 15 residues. The CDR3 DNA follows: TGCGCCAGCAGCCAAACAGGGAACAGGAACTATGGCTACACCTTC. Its translation: CASSQTGNRNYGYTF.

This clonotype was seen ten or more times. The chain joins TRBV6-1 to TRBJ1-2; 8 bases line up with TRBD1. Germline V CDR1 and CDR2: MNHNS, SASEGT. J lost 6 bases, V lost 3 bases, and 6 bases had no gene match. The CDR3 has 14 amino acids. The CDR3 bases are TGTGCCAGCAGTGATCGACAGGGGCTCGATGGCTACACCTTC. The encoded protein is CASSDRQGLDGYTF.

The chain carries TRBV20-1 and TRBJ1-2; 7 positions agree with TRBD1. This CDR3 has 13 residues. The germline CDR1 and CDR2 sequences are DFQATT and SNEGSKA (reference sequence). V gave up 2 bases and J gave up 3 bases; unmatched junction bases: 3. This chain's CDR3 is CSARSTGDYGYTF. CDR3 sequence (DNA): TGCAGTGCTAGATCTACAGGGGACTATGGCTACACCTTC.

The chain uses TRBV14 and TRBJ2-3; perhaps TRBD2 as D (5 bases). There are 16 residues in the CDR3. Trimming pared 1 base from V and 2 bases from J, leaving 13 bases between. The germline CDR1 and CDR2 sequences are SGHDN and FVKESK. The CDR3 loop is CASSQGSGSNTDTQYF. Written as DNA, the CDR3 is TGTGCCAGCAGCCAAGGCTCGGGGTCCAACACAGATACGCAGTATTTT.

This clonotype was recorded at least ten times. This chain joins TRBV7-9 and TRBJ1-6, with TRBD1 matching 7 bases. The ends lost 5 bases at V and 7 bases at J; junction bases unmatched: 5. Looked up from germline, CDR1 is SEHNR and CDR2 is FQNEAQ (reference sequence). The CDR3 consists of 14 residues. This CDR3 is CASSPRQGNSPLHF. The DNA of the CDR3 is TGTGCCAGCAGCCCCCGACAGGGCAATTCACCCCTCCACTTT.

The rearrangement joins TRBV30 to TRBJ2-1, with D perhaps matching TRBD2 (5 bases). With 5 bases removed from V and 5 bases from J, the gap between germline ends came to 13 bases. CDR1 and CDR2 from the germline V gene are GTSNPN and SVGIG (reference sequence). This CDR3 region has 13 residues. This CDR3 reads CAWASGNNNEQFF. CDR3 in DNA: TGTGCCTGGGCCTCCGGGAACAACAATGAGCAGTTCTTC.

The chain combines TRBV7-2 with TRBJ2-5; the D call may be TRBD1 or TRBD2 (6 bases each). V was clipped by 1 base and J by 7 bases, with 16 bases between them. The CDR3 length is 15 residues. The germline V gene has CDR1 SGHTA and CDR2 FQGNSA. Here the CDR3 DNA reads TGTGCCAGCAGCTTAGACCCGGGGGCAAGGGTGACCCAGTACTTC. Translated, it gives CASSLDPGARVTQYF.

The chain uses TRBV4-1 and TRBJ1-5, with a possible D match to TRBD1 (5 bases). V was pared by 4 bases and J by 6 bases, with 13 bases between. The V gene's germline CDR1 is MGHRA and CDR2 YSYEKL. This CDR3 is 14 amino acids long. The CDR3, as DNA: TGCGCCAGCAGCCTGTGGGGGGAAATTCAGCCCCAGCATTTT. This encodes CASSLWGEIQPQHF.

This chain links TRBV7-2 with TRBJ2-1, with D perhaps assigned TRBD1 or TRBD2 (5 bases each). This CDR3 is 14 amino acids long. Between the trimmed V and J ends, which lost 1 base and 6 bases, there was a span of 10 bases. CDR1 is SGHTA and CDR2 is FQGNSA in the germline V gene. CDR3 DNA sequence: TGTGCCAGCAGCTTAGAGGGGACGGGCAATGAGCAGTTCTTC. The encoded protein is CASSLEGTGNEQFF. Together with reference TRBV7-2 and TRBJ2-1, the CDR3 gives the full variable domain: GAGVSQSPSNKVTEKGKDVELRCDPISGHTALYWYRQSLGQGLEFLIYFQGNSAPDKSGLPSDRFSAERTGGSVSTLTIQRTQQEDSAVYLCASSLEGTGNEQFFGPGTRLTVL.

Concerning this clonotype: The junction shows a germline mismatch at one end, possibly a read error. CDR3 sequence reads: CAGSRQGYTYGYTF. As DNA, the CDR3 is TGTGCCGGCAGCAGACAGGGGTATACCTATGGCTACACCTTC. This chain connects TRBV28 to TRBJ1-2; 8 positions agree with TRBD1. Germline V CDR1 and CDR2: MDHEN, SYDVKM. CDR3 length: 14 amino acids.

This clonotype showed up many times. The chain has TRBV20-1 and TRBJ2-4; TRBD2 aligns across 7 bases. Germline assignment: CDR1 DFQATT and CDR2 SNEGSKA (reference sequence). The CDR3 covers 14 residues. Germline trimming cut 2 bases from V and 7 bases from J; bases unmatched to any gene: 8. Here the CDR3 reads CSARPDARGNIQYF. CDR3 in DNA: TGCAGTGCTAGACCAGACGCGCGGGGGAACATTCAGTACTTC.

A word on this clonotype: A much larger clone sits a single nucleotide away, making a read error possible. The chain joins TRBV10-3 to TRBJ2-1; 8 bases map to TRBD1. The CDR3 is 15 residues long. Per the germline V gene, CDR1 is ENHRY and CDR2 is SYGVKD. The CDR3 DNA sequence: TGTGCCGTCAGTGAACAGGGGGAGCCCTACAATGAGCAGTTCTTC. Residues: CAVSEQGEPYNEQFF.

Notes on this clonotype: A read error is possible here, since a much larger clone lies one base away. The chain joins TRBV28 to TRBJ2-4; D is possibly TRBD2 (5 bases). The J call may be in error: the DNA end matches TRBJ2-7 better. The CDR3 contains 13 residues. Germline values: CDR1 MDHEN, CDR2 SYDVKM. CDR3 coding DNA: TGTACCAGCGGAGAGACCGTCGCCTACGAGCAGTACTTC. This codes for CTSGETVAYEQYF.